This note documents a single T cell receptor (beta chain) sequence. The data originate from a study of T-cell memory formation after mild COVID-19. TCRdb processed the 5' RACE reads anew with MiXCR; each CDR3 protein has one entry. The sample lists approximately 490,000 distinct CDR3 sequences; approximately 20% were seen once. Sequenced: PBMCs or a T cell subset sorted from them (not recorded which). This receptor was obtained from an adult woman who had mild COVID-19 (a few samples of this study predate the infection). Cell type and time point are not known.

This CDR3 is CASSYFFGRAGNEQFF. CDR3 sequence (DNA): TGTGCCAGCAGTTACTTTTTCGGGAGGGCCGGCAATGAGCAGTTCTTC. The chain joins TRBV6-5 to TRBJ2-1, with 8 bases matching TRBD2. Germline V gives CDR1 MNHEY, CDR2 SVGAGI. The CDR3 sequence is 16 residues long. J was trimmed by 6 bases and V by 1 base; bases with no gene match: 8.